This T cell receptor beta chain was profiled in a study of cytomegalovirus exposure and HLA in healthy donors. The primer mix had 60 Vbeta and 13 Jbeta primers. Sequenced by immunoSEQ multiplex PCR; TCRdb stores in-frame clones only, minus some. The data show some 92,000 clones, around 80% seen once. This clone came up once. With 6 bases removed from V and 4 bases from J, the gap between germline ends came to 11 bases. Germline-derived CDR1 and CDR2 are MNHEY and SVGAGI. This CDR3 region has 13 residues. Specimen: PBMCs. The rearrangement uses TRBV6-5 and TRBJ2-3; TRBD2 might be the D (5 bases). The TCR was taken from a man aged 18 to 29 in good health and CMV-seropositive. The CDR3 DNA sequence: TGTGCCAGCAGCCCCCCCGGGGCAGATACGCAGTATTTT. It specifies CASSPPGADTQYF.